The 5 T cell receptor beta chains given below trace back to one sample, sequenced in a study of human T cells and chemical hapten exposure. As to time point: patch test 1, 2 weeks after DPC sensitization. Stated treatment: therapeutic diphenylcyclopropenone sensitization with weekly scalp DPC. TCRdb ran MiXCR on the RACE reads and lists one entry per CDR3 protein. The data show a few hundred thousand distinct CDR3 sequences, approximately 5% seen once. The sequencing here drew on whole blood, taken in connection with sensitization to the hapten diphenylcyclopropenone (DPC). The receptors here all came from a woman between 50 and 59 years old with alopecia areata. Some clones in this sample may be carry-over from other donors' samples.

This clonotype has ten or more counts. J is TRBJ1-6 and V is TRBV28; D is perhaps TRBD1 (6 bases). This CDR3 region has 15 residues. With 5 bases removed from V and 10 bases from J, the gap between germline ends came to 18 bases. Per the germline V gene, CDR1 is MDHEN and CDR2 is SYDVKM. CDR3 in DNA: TGTGCCAGCAGTCCAGTTGGGGGGCCCGGGTCACCCCTCCACTTT. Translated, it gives CASSPVGGPGSPLHF. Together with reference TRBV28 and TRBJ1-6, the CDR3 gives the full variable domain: DVKVTQSSRYLVKRTGEKVFLECVQDMDHENMFWYRQDPGLGLRLIYFSYDVKMKEKGDIPEGYSVSREKKERFSLILESASTNQTSMYLCASSPVGGPGSPLHFGNGTRLTVT.

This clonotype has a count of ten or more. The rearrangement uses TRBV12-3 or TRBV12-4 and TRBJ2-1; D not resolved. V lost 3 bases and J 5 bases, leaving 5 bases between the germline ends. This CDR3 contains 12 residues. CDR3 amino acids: CASSFPDNEQFF. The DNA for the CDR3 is TGTGCCAGCAGTTTTCCGGACAATGAGCAGTTCTTC.

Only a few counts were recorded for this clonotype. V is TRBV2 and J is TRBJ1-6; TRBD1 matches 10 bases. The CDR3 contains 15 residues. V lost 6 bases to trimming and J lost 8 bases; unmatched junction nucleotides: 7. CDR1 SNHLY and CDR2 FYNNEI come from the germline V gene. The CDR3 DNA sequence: TGTGCCAGCAGAGCCTGGGGGACAGGGGATTCACCCCTCCACTTT. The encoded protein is CASRAWGTGDSPLHF.

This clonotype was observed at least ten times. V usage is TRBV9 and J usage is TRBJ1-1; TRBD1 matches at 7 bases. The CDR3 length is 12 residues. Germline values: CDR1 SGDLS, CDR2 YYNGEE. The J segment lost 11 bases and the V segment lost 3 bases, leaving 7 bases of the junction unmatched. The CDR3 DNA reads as TGTGCCAGCAGCGCCACGACAGGGAGGGCTTTCTTT. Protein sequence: CASSATTGRAFF.

As DNA, the CDR3 is TGTGCCAGCAGCCAAGATTTAGAACAAGCGAACACTGAAGCTTTCTTT. Translating gives CASSQDLEQANTEAFF. The chain has TRBV4-2 and TRBJ1-1; D gene unclear. There are 16 residues in the CDR3. Per the germline V gene, CDR1 is LGHNA and CDR2 is YNFKEQ. V shed 0 bases and J shed 1 base, with 12 bases lying between them.